One and the same sample provided the 10 T cell receptor beta chains below, sequenced in a study of cytomegalovirus exposure and HLA in healthy donors (dated by TCRdb to 2017 to 2019). Libraries were built with the immunoSEQ multiplex PCR assay. For the multiplex PCR, a mixture combining 60 forward primers for TCR Vbeta segments and 13 reverse primers for TCR Jbeta segments was used. Here the immuneACCESS table is served through TCRdb, limited to in-frame sequences with V and J called. Missing clones are a known gap in these copies; in checked studies unresolved V genes cover under half, and the rest lacks a known reason. The sample yields roughly 100,000 clones; approximately 80% were counted once. The top ten clonotypes cover 1.3% of the sample. Sequenced: PBMCs. The receptors originated from a man aged 30 to 39 in good health and CMV-seronegative.

This clone has just one count. The chain joins TRBV27 to TRBJ2-1, with a tentative D call TRBD2 (6 bases). The length of the CDR3 is 16 residues. Trimming took off 0 bases at V and 4 bases at J, with 13 bases between the two ends. Germline assignment: CDR1 MNHEY and CDR2 SMNVEV (reference sequence). CDR3 bases: TGTGCCAGCAGTTTATCCACTGGAGGGGCGTACAATGAGCAGTTCTTC. The encoded protein is CASSLSTGGAYNEQFF.

The CDR3 nucleotides are TGTGCCAGCAGCTTAAGAGGCGGGGGACTCGCCCTAGGTTCCGAGACCCAGTACTTC. Amino acids: CASSLRGGGLALGSETQYF. This chain links TRBV7-2 with TRBJ2-5, with TRBD2 matching over 7 bases. The CDR3 loop spans 19 amino acids. CDR1 is SGHTA and CDR2 is FQGNSA in the germline V gene. J lost 5 bases, V lost 2 bases, and 20 bases had no gene match.

V gene TRBV19 combines with J gene TRBJ1-5, with 7 bases lining up with TRBD1. The V segment lost 1 base and the J segment 1 base; nucleotides outside the gene matches: 4. Germline CDR1 reads LNHDA; CDR2 reads SQIVND (reference sequence). The CDR3 is 16 amino acids. For the CDR3, the DNA is TGTGCCAGTAGTATAGGACTCAGGGGGAGCAATCAGCCCCAGCATTTT. It is translated as CASSIGLRGSNQPQHF.

The gene calls are TRBV5-1 and TRBJ2-7; 7 bases match TRBD1. The CDR3 has 16 residues. V lost 0 bases and J lost 2; bases outside the gene matches: 8. Germline CDR1 reads SGHRS; CDR2 reads YFSETQ. In DNA, the CDR3 is TGCGCCAGCAGCTTGGAGGACAGGCGAATCACCTACGAGCAGTACTTC. Its protein is CASSLEDRRITYEQYF. Based on the CDR3 plus reference TRBV5-1 and TRBJ2-7, the full variable domain is KAGVTQTPRYLIKTRGQQVTLSCSPISGHRSVSWYQQTPGQGLQFLFEYFSETQRNKGNFPGRFSGRQFSNSRSEMNVSTLELGDSALYLCASSLEDRRITYEQYFGPGTRLTVT.

The rearrangement joins TRBV9 to TRBJ2-3; D gene ambiguous. The CDR3 has 13 amino acids. CDR1 is SGDLS and CDR2 is YYNGEE in the germline V gene. V was shortened by 4 bases and J by 5 bases, with 11 bases between the two germline ends. Here the CDR3 reads CASSLSFGDTQYF. For the CDR3, the DNA is TGTGCCAGCAGCCTATCCTTCGGAGATACGCAGTATTTT.

The rearrangement uses TRBV13 and TRBJ2-2; D perhaps matches TRBD2 (7 bases). In germline, CDR1 is PRHDT, CDR2 FYEKMQ (reference sequence). There are 14 residues in the CDR3. Trimming removed 0 bases at V and 9 bases at J, with 11 bases between. The CDR3 spells CASSLGGGLRELFF. The CDR3 nucleotides read TGTGCCAGCAGCTTAGGCGGGGGGCTCCGGGAGCTGTTTTTT.

This chain uses TRBV19 with TRBJ2-1; 8 nucleotides align to TRBD1. Germline CDR1 LNHDA, CDR2 SQIVND (reference sequence). V gave up 3 bases and J gave up 5 bases; unmatched junction bases: 3. CDR3 length: 14 amino acids. Here the CDR3 DNA reads TGTGCCAGTAGTATGAACAGGGGGGACAATGAGCAGTTCTTC. Residues: CASSMNRGDNEQFF.

The CDR3 region is CASSFRDTGELFF. CDR3 nucleotides: TGCGCCAGCAGCTTCCGAGACACCGGGGAGCTGTTTTTT. The chain links TRBV5-1 to TRBJ2-2; D remains unclear. Per germline, CDR1 SGHRS and CDR2 YFSETQ. The CDR3 is 13 residues long. Trimming left V 2 bases short and J 3 bases short, with 5 bases between.

The rearrangement uses TRBV30 and TRBJ2-3, with 8 bases identical to TRBD2. V was pared by 2 bases and J by 2 bases, with 9 bases of the junction left unmatched. The V gene's germline CDR1 is GTSNPN and CDR2 SVGIG (reference sequence). This CDR3 comprises 16 residues. CDR3 bases: TGTGCCTGGAGTCCCGCACTAGCGGCCTACACAGATACGCAGTATTTT. Its protein product is CAWSPALAAYTDTQYF.

This clone was counted once. The V call is TRBV30, the J call TRBJ2-3, with a tentative D call TRBD1 (5 bases). CDR3 length: 15 residues. Trimming left V 4 bases short and J 6 bases short, with 20 bases between. Germline V gene sequence: CDR1 GTSNPN, CDR2 SVGIG (reference sequence). The CDR3 protein is CAWTPPAGSRDTQYF. The CDR3 coding sequence is TGTGCCTGGACCCCACCGGCAGGGTCAAGGGATACGCAGTATTTT. The full variable domain, with the rest looked up from reference TRBV30 and TRBJ2-3, is SQTIHQWPATLVQPVGSPLSLECTVEGTSNPNLYWYRQAAGRGLQLLFYSVGIGQISSEVPQNLSASRPQDRQFILSSKKLLLSDSGFYLCAWTPPAGSRDTQYFGPGTRLTVL.